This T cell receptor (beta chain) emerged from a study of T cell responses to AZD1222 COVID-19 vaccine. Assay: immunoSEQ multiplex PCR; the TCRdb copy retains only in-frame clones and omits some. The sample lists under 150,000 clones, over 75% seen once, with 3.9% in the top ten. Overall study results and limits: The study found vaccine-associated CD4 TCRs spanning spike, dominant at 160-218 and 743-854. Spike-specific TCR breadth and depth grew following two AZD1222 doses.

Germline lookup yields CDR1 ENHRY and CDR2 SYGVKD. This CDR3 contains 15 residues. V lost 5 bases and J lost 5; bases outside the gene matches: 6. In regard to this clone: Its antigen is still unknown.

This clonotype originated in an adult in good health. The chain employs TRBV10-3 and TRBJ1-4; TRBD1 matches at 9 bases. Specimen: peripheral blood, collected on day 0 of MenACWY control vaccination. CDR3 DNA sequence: TGTGCCATCAGTCAAAGAGGGACAGGGAATGAAAAACTGTTTTTT. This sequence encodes CAISQRGTGNEKLFF.